This TCR beta chain was identified in a study of T cell changes during pregnancy in multiple sclerosis. Germline CDR1 SGHTA, CDR2 FQGTGA. There are 14 residues in the CDR3. V dropped 3 bases and J dropped 2; count of bases not matched to a gene: 3. TCRdb's copy holds only in-frame clones and misses some; the assay was immunoSEQ multiplex PCR. Here the sample spans 70,000 to 95,000 clones, about 91% being singletons. The receptor's source is a female donor with multiple sclerosis, enrolled in a pregnancy study. V is TRBV7-3 and J is TRBJ2-7, with TRBD1 identical over 8 bases. The source was peripheral blood, collected before pregnancy. In nucleotides, the CDR3 is TGTGCCAGCAGCTTCGGACAGGGCCCCTACGAGCAGTACTTC. Protein sequence: CASSFGQGPYEQYF.